Listed here are 18 T cell receptor beta chains from one sample, sequenced in a study of cytomegalovirus exposure and HLA in healthy donors. The PCR used 60 Vbeta and 13 Jbeta primers. Repertoires were generated with immunoSEQ multiplex PCR, while TCRdb's copy carries only in-frame clones and drops some. Altogether 120,000 to 150,000 clones are present, approximately 80% being singletons, with the ten largest covering around 2%. The sequenced sample consisted of PBMCs. The receptors come from a woman aged 40 to 50 in good health and CMV-seronegative.

This rearrangement joins TRBV19 to TRBJ2-5; TRBD1 agrees at 9 bases. CDR1 and CDR2 (germline): LNHDA, SQIVND (reference sequence). The CDR3 is 17 amino acids. Losses at the gene ends were 3 bases for V and 6 bases for J; bases not matched to a gene: 14. In DNA, the CDR3 is TGTGCCAGTAGTATTCATCCCCCAGGGACAGGGATGAAGACCCAGTACTTC. It codes for CASSIHPPGTGMKTQYF.

This clone occurred a few times. This chain links TRBV5-6 with TRBJ2-7, with TRBD1 identical over 7 bases. V gave up 4 bases and J gave up 5 bases; unmatched junction bases: 9. The CDR3 length is 14 residues. Per germline, CDR1 SGHDT and CDR2 YYEEEE. The CDR3 spells CASSRLQGPDEQYF. The DNA for the CDR3 is TGTGCCAGCAGCCGCCTACAGGGGCCAGACGAGCAGTACTTC.

The chain employs TRBV5-1 and TRBJ2-7, with D maybe TRBD1 (6 bases). V dropped 0 bases and J dropped 5 bases, with 15 bases sitting between them. There are 15 residues in the CDR3. Germline assignment: CDR1 SGHRS and CDR2 YFSETQ. The CDR3 bases are TGCGCCAGCAGCTTGGCCGGTCAGGGGAGAGACGAGCAGTACTTC. Amino acid sequence: CASSLAGQGRDEQYF. Looking up the rest from reference TRBV5-1 and TRBJ2-7 gives the full variable domain: KAGVTQTPRYLIKTRGQQVTLSCSPISGHRSVSWYQQTPGQGLQFLFEYFSETQRNKGNFPGRFSGRQFSNSRSEMNVSTLELGDSALYLCASSLAGQGRDEQYFGPGTRLTVT.

CDR3 sequence (DNA): TGTGCCAGTACTCTCTGGCAGGGATCGGGCAAAAACATTCAGTACTTC. Its protein product is CASTLWQGSGKNIQYF. The chain carries TRBV19 and TRBJ2-4, with D possibly being TRBD1 (5 bases). Trimming shortened V by 7 bases and J by 3 bases, and 19 bases separated the two germline ends. This CDR3 is built from 16 residues. CDR1 LNHDA and CDR2 SQIVND come from the germline V gene (reference sequence).

The chain has TRBV14 and TRBJ2-5, with TRBD1 matching over 9 bases. The germline V gene encodes CDR1 SGHDN and CDR2 FVKESK. The V segment lost 3 bases and the J segment 5 bases; nucleotides outside the gene matches: 4. The CDR3 has 14 amino acids. CDR3 region: CASSHLGQGETQYF. CDR3 nucleotides: TGTGCCAGCAGCCACCTAGGACAGGGGGAGACCCAGTACTTC.

J is TRBJ1-2 and V is TRBV19, with 7 positions matching TRBD1. CDR1 is LNHDA and CDR2 is SQIVND in the germline V gene (reference sequence). V dropped 4 bases and J dropped 4; count of bases not matched to a gene: 6. The CDR3 is 14 residues long. CDR3 DNA: TGTGCCAGTAGTAACGCCGGGACAGCCTATGGCTACACCTTC. This gives the protein CASSNAGTAYGYTF.

This clone was seen only a few times. The chain recombines TRBV7-9 with TRBJ1-1; possibly TRBD1 for D (5 bases). Trimming pared 3 bases from V and 10 bases from J, leaving 9 bases between. Germline assignment: CDR1 SEHNR and CDR2 FQNEAQ (reference sequence). The CDR3 loop spans 11 amino acids. The chain's CDR3 is CASSFSGRAFF. The CDR3 bases are TGTGCCAGCAGCTTTTCAGGGCGAGCTTTCTTT.

Details on this clone: It is likely a read error, because the conserved phenylalanine at the end of the CDR3 is missing. The rearrangement joins TRBV14 to TRBJ1-1; the match to TRBD1 covers 9 bases. Germline CDR1 SGHDN, CDR2 FVKESK. V was pared by 4 bases and J by 1 base, with 7 bases of the junction left unmatched. The CDR3 length is 16 residues. CDR3 coding DNA: TGTGCCAGCAGCCCACTGACAGGGGGGCAGAACACTGAAGCTTTCCTT. It codes for CASSPLTGGQNTEAFL.

This clone showed up just a few times. V and J are TRBV28 and TRBJ1-2; D is perhaps TRBD1 (6 bases). The CDR3 runs 16 residues. V was pared by 7 bases and J by 7 bases, with 25 bases between. Germline V lookup: CDR1 MDHEN, CDR2 SYDVKM. The CDR3 spells CASNLLRDTPSAGYTF. CDR3 DNA: TGTGCCAGCAACCTACTCCGGGACACCCCATCGGCTGGCTACACCTTC.

V usage is TRBV6-1 and J usage is TRBJ1-4; D is possibly TRBD1 (6 bases). The germline CDR1 and CDR2 sequences are MNHNS and SASEGT. V was clipped by 2 bases and J by 8 bases, with 12 bases between them. The CDR3 totals 14 residues. CDR3 DNA: TGTGCCAGCAGTGAAAAGGGAGGGGGGGAAAAACTGTTTTTT. Translated, it gives CASSEKGGGEKLFF.

The rearrangement joins TRBV5-6 to TRBJ1-4, with a possible D match to TRBD1 (5 bases). The CDR3 has 16 amino acids. The V gene's germline CDR1 is SGHDT and CDR2 YYEEEE. V lost 4 bases to trimming and J lost 2 bases, with 15 bases between them. CDR3 residues: CASSLAPGVTNEKLFF. The CDR3 DNA sequence: TGTGCCAGCAGCCTGGCCCCGGGGGTTACTAATGAAAAACTGTTTTTT. The whole variable domain, filled in from reference TRBV5-6 and TRBJ1-4, reads DAGVTQSPTHLIKTRGQQVTLRCSPKSGHDTVSWYQQALGQGPQFIFQYYEEEERQRGNFPDRFSGHQFPNYSSELNVNALLLGDSALYLCASSLAPGVTNEKLFFGSGTQLSVL.

This chain uses TRBV6-1 with TRBJ2-3, with 9 bases identical to TRBD1. The CDR3 covers 15 residues. Looked up from germline, CDR1 is MNHNS and CDR2 is SASEGT. Trimming cost V 4 bases and J 4 bases; bases outside gene matches: 6. The CDR3 here is CASSVHRGRADTQYF. CDR3 in DNA: TGTGCCAGCAGTGTACACAGGGGGCGGGCAGATACGCAGTATTTT.

This clone was picked up one time. The V call is TRBV6-1, the J call TRBJ2-7; 8 bases line up with TRBD1. Germline V gene lookup returns CDR1 MNHNS and CDR2 SASEGT. V gave up 6 bases and J gave up 7 bases; unmatched junction bases: 14. CDR3 length equals 15 residues. This CDR3 reads CASRGSRGLTEEQYF. In DNA form, the CDR3 reads TGTGCCAGCAGAGGATCCAGGGGGCTAACGGAAGAGCAGTACTTC.

This clone appeared a few times. The V call is TRBV28, the J call TRBJ2-7, with 8 bases fitting TRBD2. V lost 6 bases, J lost 4 bases, and 11 bases stayed unmatched. CDR3 size: 15 residues. CDR1 is MDHEN and CDR2 is SYDVKM in the germline V gene. As DNA, the CDR3 is TGTGCCAGCAGCATACCGGGACTAGTGACATACGAGCAGTACTTC. Its translation: CASSIPGLVTYEQYF. Using reference TRBV28 and TRBJ2-7 for the parts outside the CDR3, the full variable domain is DVKVTQSSRYLVKRTGEKVFLECVQDMDHENMFWYRQDPGLGLRLIYFSYDVKMKEKGDIPEGYSVSREKKERFSLILESASTNQTSMYLCASSIPGLVTYEQYFGPGTRLTVT.

As regards this clone: This sample also contains other DNA sequences that code for the same CDR3. CDR3 bases: TGTGCCAGCAGCTTAGGCTCAGGCGCTAACTATGGCTACACCTTC. The encoded protein is CASSLGSGANYGYTF. This chain links TRBV7-9 with TRBJ1-2; no clear D gene. Germline lookup yields CDR1 SEHNR and CDR2 FQNEAQ (reference sequence). The CDR3 extends over 15 amino acids. The germline V and J ends were trimmed by 1 base and 0 bases, with 9 bases remaining between them.

The chain carries TRBV9 and TRBJ2-1, with 7 nucleotides matching TRBD2. Looked up from germline, CDR1 is SGDLS and CDR2 is YYNGEE. With V trimmed by 1 base and J by 2 bases, 6 bases remained unmatched. The CDR3 loop spans 16 amino acids. CDR3 in amino acids: CASSVLGGSAYNEQFF. CDR3 nucleotides: TGTGCCAGCAGCGTATTGGGCGGGAGTGCCTACAATGAGCAGTTCTTC.

The chain carries TRBV7-6 and TRBJ1-3; D ambiguous. CDR3 length equals 18 residues. Trimming took off 5 bases at V and 0 bases at J, with 20 bases between the two ends. Germline V gene sequence: CDR1 SGHVS, CDR2 FNYEAQ. CDR3 nucleotide sequence: TGTGCCAGCAGCCCCAGAGCTGGCCCCCCGGGCTCTGGAAACACCATATATTTT. It translates to CASSPRAGPPGSGNTIYF.

The V call is TRBV5-4, the J call TRBJ1-1; 9 bases match TRBD1. V lost 0 bases to trimming and J lost 6 bases; unmatched junction nucleotides: 9. The CDR3 has 16 residues. CDR1 and CDR2 (germline): SGHNT, YYREEE (reference sequence). CDR3 region: CASSLVRGTGLAEAFF. CDR3 bases: TGTGCCAGCAGCTTGGTTAGGGGGACAGGGCTCGCTGAAGCTTTCTTT.